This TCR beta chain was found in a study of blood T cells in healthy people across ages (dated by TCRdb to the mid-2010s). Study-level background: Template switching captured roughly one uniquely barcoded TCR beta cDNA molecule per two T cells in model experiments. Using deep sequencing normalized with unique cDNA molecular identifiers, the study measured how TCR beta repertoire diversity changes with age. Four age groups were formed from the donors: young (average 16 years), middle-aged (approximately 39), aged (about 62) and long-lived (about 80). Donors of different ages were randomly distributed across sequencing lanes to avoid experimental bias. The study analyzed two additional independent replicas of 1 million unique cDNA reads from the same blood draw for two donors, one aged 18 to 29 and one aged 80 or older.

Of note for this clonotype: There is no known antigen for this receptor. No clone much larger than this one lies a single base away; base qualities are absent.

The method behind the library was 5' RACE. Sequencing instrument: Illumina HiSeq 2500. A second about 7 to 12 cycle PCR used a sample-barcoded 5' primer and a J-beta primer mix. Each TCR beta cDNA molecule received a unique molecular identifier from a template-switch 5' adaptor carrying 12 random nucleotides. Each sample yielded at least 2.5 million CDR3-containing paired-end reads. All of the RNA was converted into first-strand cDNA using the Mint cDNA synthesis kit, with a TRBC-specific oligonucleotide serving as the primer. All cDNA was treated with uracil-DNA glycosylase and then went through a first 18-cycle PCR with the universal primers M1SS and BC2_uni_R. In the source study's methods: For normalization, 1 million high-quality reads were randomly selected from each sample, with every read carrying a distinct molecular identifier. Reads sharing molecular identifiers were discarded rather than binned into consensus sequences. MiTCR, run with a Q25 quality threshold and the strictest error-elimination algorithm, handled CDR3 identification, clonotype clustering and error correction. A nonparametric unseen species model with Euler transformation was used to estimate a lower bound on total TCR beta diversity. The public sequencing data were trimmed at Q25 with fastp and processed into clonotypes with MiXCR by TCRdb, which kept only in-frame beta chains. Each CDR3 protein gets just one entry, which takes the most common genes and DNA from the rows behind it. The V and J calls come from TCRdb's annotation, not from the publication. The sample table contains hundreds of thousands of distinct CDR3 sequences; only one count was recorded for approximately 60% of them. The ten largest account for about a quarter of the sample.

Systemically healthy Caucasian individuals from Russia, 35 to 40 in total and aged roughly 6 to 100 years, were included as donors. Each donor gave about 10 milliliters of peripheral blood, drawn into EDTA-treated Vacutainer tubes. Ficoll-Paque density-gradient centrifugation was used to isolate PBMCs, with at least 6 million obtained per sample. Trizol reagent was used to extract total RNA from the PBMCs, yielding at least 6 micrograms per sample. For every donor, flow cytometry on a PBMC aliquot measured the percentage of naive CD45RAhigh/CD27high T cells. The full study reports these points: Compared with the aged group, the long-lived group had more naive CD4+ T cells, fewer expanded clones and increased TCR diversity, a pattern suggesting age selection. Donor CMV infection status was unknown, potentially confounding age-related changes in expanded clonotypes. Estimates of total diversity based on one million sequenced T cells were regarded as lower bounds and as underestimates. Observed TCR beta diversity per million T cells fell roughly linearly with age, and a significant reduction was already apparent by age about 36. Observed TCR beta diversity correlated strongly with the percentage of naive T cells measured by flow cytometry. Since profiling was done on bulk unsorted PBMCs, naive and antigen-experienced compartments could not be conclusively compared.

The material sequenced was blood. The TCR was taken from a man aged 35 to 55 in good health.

DNA sequence: TGCAGCGTTGAGCAGGGGTTGGGCGATACGCAGTATTTT. The translation is CSVEQGLGDTQYF. The receptor chain draws on TRBV29-1 and TRBJ2-3, and TRBD1 may be the D gene, going by 6 matching bases. From the cysteine through the phenylalanine, the CDR3 covers 13 amino acids. The DNA shown is the 39-base CDR3, in frame from base 1. V loses 3 bases, J loses 6 bases, and the germline ends lie 13 bases apart. Taken from the germline V gene, the CDR1 and CDR2 loops are SQVTM and ANQGSEA.